Each of the 30 T cell receptor beta chains below was sequenced from the same sample in a study of shared clonotypes between healthy human individuals. Generated by immunoSEQ multiplex PCR, the TCRdb table keeps only in-frame clones and is missing some. The data show some 630,000 clones, with 95% to 97% seen just once and 0.095% to 0.13% held by the top ten. Naive CD8 cells, CD45RO-negative and positively selected for CCR7, excluded terminally differentiated effector memory CD45RA+ cells. The sequenced material came from naive CD8+ T cells sorted from blood. The origin of the receptors is a woman in her 30s in good health.

V usage is TRBV19 and J usage is TRBJ2-2; maybe TRBD2 (6 bases). V was pared by 5 bases and J by 5 bases, with 9 bases between. The CDR3 has 13 residues. The germline gives CDR1 LNHDA, CDR2 SQIVND (reference sequence). The CDR3 reads CASSAGRTGELFF. In DNA, the CDR3 is TGTGCCAGTAGTGCCGGGAGAACCGGGGAGCTGTTTTTT.

The V and J genes are TRBV5-1 and TRBJ1-3, with no clear D. The germline V and J ends were trimmed by 0 bases and 0 bases, with 7 bases remaining between them. This CDR3 spans 15 amino acids. CDR1 is SGHRS and CDR2 is YFSETQ in the germline V gene. DNA of the CDR3: TGCGCCAGCAGCTTGGTTCGGTACTCTGGAAACACCATATATTTT. Translation gives CASSLVRYSGNTIYF.

The V and J genes are TRBV7-9 and TRBJ2-3; D gene ambiguous. V lost 0 bases and J 2 bases, leaving 12 bases between the germline ends. CDR1 is SEHNR, CDR2 FQNEAQ, per germline (reference sequence). CDR3 length: 16 amino acids. The CDR3 coding sequence is TGTGCCAGCAGCTTAGCAGTACGGGCCGCCACAGATACGCAGTATTTT. As protein: CASSLAVRAATDTQYF.

This clone was seen once. The chain employs TRBV28 and TRBJ2-1, with a tentative D call TRBD1 (5 bases). This CDR3 spans 16 amino acids. CDR1 and CDR2 from the germline V gene are MDHEN and SYDVKM. Trimming stripped 7 bases from V and 7 bases from J, with 23 bases between. The CDR3 is CASILKAGKGRNEQFF. The CDR3 nucleotides are TGTGCCAGCATCCTAAAGGCAGGGAAAGGGCGGAATGAGCAGTTCTTC.

This clone was seen a single time. The rearrangement joins TRBV28 to TRBJ2-1; the D is unclear. The length of the CDR3 is 14 residues. Germline CDR1 reads MDHEN; CDR2 reads SYDVKM. V was trimmed by 5 bases and J by 8 bases, leaving 16 bases between them. Here the CDR3 reads CASSPNLVVYEQFF. Written as DNA, the CDR3 is TGTGCCAGCAGTCCCAATCTAGTGGTCTATGAGCAGTTCTTC.

The chain joins TRBV7-2 to TRBJ2-7; D is ambiguous. Trimming removed 3 bases at V and 7 bases at J, with 16 bases between. The germline CDR1 and CDR2 sequences are SGHTA and FQGNSA. The CDR3 has 14 residues. The CDR3 DNA reads TGTGCCAGCAGCTTCGTGGATCGAGCGAGGGAGCAGTACTTC. Translated, it gives CASSFVDRAREQYF.

This sequence joins TRBV7-9 and TRBJ2-5; the D gene could be TRBD1 or TRBD2 (5 bases each). The J call may be wrong; the DNA end is better matched by TRBJ2-7. The CDR3 is made up of 15 amino acids. CDR1 is SEHNR and CDR2 is FQNEAQ in the germline V gene (reference sequence). Here the CDR3 reads CASSPTWDRDYEQYF. CDR3 coding DNA: TGTGCCAGCAGCCCGACATGGGACCGAGACTACGAGCAGTACTTC.

The V and J genes are TRBV6-5 and TRBJ1-2; 9 bases match TRBD1. The V segment lost 0 bases and the J segment 5 bases; nucleotides outside the gene matches: 7. The CDR3 runs to 16 residues. Germline CDR1 reads MNHEY; CDR2 reads SVGAGI. The DNA for the CDR3 is TGTGCCAGCAGTTACTCAGAACAGGGGGCACGTTATGGCTACACCTTC. This gives the protein CASSYSEQGARYGYTF.

The chain links TRBV6-1 to TRBJ2-7; no clear D gene. This CDR3 comprises 13 residues. CDR1 is MNHNS, CDR2 SASEGT, per germline. Trimming took off 4 bases at V and 2 bases at J, with 9 bases between the two ends. CDR3 nucleotides: TGTGCCAGCAGTGTGAGCTACCCCTACGAGCAGTACTTC. Translating gives CASSVSYPYEQYF.

A word on this clone: The identical CDR3 is also encoded by other nucleotide sequences in the sample. This rearrangement joins TRBV5-4 to TRBJ2-5; no definite D call. The tail of the sequence fits TRBJ2-7 better, so the J call may be wrong. The CDR3 consists of 11 residues. Germline CDR1 SGHNT, CDR2 YYREEE (reference sequence). The CDR3 region has the DNA TGTGCCAGCAGTTCGACCCACGAGCAGTACTTC. Translation gives CASSSTHEQYF.

The chain carries TRBV25-1 and TRBJ1-1, with no clear D. The CDR3 extends over 13 amino acids. Germline V lookup: CDR1 MGHDK, CDR2 SYGVNS. The germline V and J ends were trimmed by 7 bases and 1 base, with 10 bases remaining between them. The CDR3 DNA is TGTGCCAGCATTTCTTTGGAGAACACTGAAGCTTTCTTT. Protein: CASISLENTEAFF.

Remarks on this clone: Other nucleotide sequences in the sample specify the same CDR3. The rearrangement joins TRBV27 to TRBJ2-7; 8 positions agree with TRBD1. The CDR3 is 14 residues long. V was clipped by 6 bases and J by 0 bases; unmatched bases: 4. CDR1 is MNHEY and CDR2 is SMNVEV in the germline V gene (reference sequence). In DNA, the CDR3 is TGTGCCAGCAGCCTCCAGGGGGCCTCCTACGAGCAGTACTTC. Amino acids: CASSLQGASYEQYF.

V and J are TRBV27 and TRBJ2-3; 9 nucleotides match TRBD2. There are 19 residues in the CDR3. Looked up from germline, CDR1 is MNHEY and CDR2 is SMNVEV (reference sequence). Trimming cost V 6 bases and J 0 bases; bases outside gene matches: 16. Here the CDR3 reads CASSAHPTAGGWSTDTQYF. DNA for the CDR3: TGTGCCAGCAGCGCACACCCGACTGCGGGAGGGTGGAGCACAGATACGCAGTATTTT.

The V and J genes are TRBV28 and TRBJ1-4, with a weak D call TRBD1 (6 bases). The CDR3 contains 15 residues. Between the trimmed V and J ends, which lost 5 bases and 8 bases, there was a span of 18 bases. The germline gives CDR1 MDHEN, CDR2 SYDVKM. CDR3 bases: TGTGCCAGCAGTCCTTTTGACAGGTCCTCCGAAAAACTGTTTTTT. Amino acid sequence: CASSPFDRSSEKLFF.

As concerns this clone: In the same sample, other DNA sequences code for this CDR3. The rearrangement links TRBV11-2 to TRBJ2-5; no clear D. CDR1 SGHAT and CDR2 FQNNGV come from the germline V gene. Trimming pared 2 bases from V and 5 bases from J, leaving 3 bases between. The CDR3 sequence is 11 residues long. The CDR3 here is CASSLQETQYF. DNA of the CDR3: TGTGCCAGCAGCTTACAGGAGACCCAGTACTTC.

The V and J genes are TRBV4-1 and TRBJ2-3; the D gene is possibly TRBD1 (6 bases). The CDR3 has 17 residues. Trimming shortened V by 5 bases and J by 5 bases, and 23 bases separated the two germline ends. The germline V gene has CDR1 MGHRA and CDR2 YSYEKL. This chain's CDR3 is CASSSPFRGLYEDTQYF. CDR3 DNA: TGCGCCAGCAGCTCCCCGTTCAGGGGCTTATACGAAGATACGCAGTATTTT.

This chain connects TRBV10-2 to TRBJ2-6; tentatively, D is TRBD1 (7 bases). V was clipped by 1 base and J by 0 bases, with 16 bases between them. Germline V gene sequence: CDR1 WSHSY, CDR2 SAAADI. The CDR3 is made up of 19 amino acids. The CDR3 DNA sequence: TGCGCCAGCAGTGAGTTCCAGGGGGGTGGTGACTCTGGGGCCAACGTCCTGACTTTC. Its protein product is CASSEFQGGGDSGANVLTF.

The chain combines TRBV27 with TRBJ2-1, with 10 bases matching TRBD2. The CDR3 extends over 15 amino acids. J lost 3 bases, V lost 7 bases, and 6 bases had no gene match. CDR1 is MNHEY, CDR2 SMNVEV, per germline (reference sequence). The CDR3 sequence: CASTAASGSYNEQFF. The CDR3 bases are TGTGCCAGCACCGCGGCTAGCGGGAGCTACAATGAGCAGTTCTTC.

This rearrangement joins TRBV13 to TRBJ2-5, with 7 bases fitting TRBD2. J gave up 3 bases and V 2 bases, and 6 bases lay outside the gene matches. This CDR3 has 15 residues. CDR1 PRHDT and CDR2 FYEKMQ come from the germline V gene (reference sequence). The CDR3 here is CASSLRWAGEETQYF. CDR3 in DNA: TGTGCCAGCAGCTTACGGTGGGCGGGAGAAGAGACCCAGTACTTC. The full variable domain, with the rest looked up from reference TRBV13 and TRBJ2-5, is AAGVIQSPRHLIKEKRETATLKCYPIPRHDTVYWYQQGPGQDPQFLISFYEKMQSDKGSIPDRFSAQQFSDYHSELNMSSLELGDSALYFCASSLRWAGEETQYFGPGTRLLVL.

J is TRBJ2-7 and V is TRBV13; D ambiguous. Germline lookup yields CDR1 PRHDT and CDR2 FYEKMQ (reference sequence). The V gene lost 2 bases and the J gene lost 5 bases, with 10 bases spanning the gap. The CDR3 spans 13 residues. CDR3 amino acids: CASSLIGIHEQYF. The CDR3 DNA reads TGTGCCAGCAGCTTAATCGGTATCCACGAGCAGTACTTC.

This chain connects TRBV5-6 to TRBJ2-7; no firm D call. The CDR3 extends over 14 amino acids. Germline assignment: CDR1 SGHDT and CDR2 YYEEEE. Trimming left V 4 bases short and J 3 bases short, with 14 bases between. The DNA of the CDR3 is TGTGCCAGCAGCCTTAGCAGAAGAGTCTACGAGCAGTACTTC. This codes for CASSLSRRVYEQYF. The entire variable domain, with the rest obtained from reference TRBV5-6 and TRBJ2-7, is as follows: DAGVTQSPTHLIKTRGQQVTLRCSPKSGHDTVSWYQQALGQGPQFIFQYYEEEERQRGNFPDRFSGHQFPNYSSELNVNALLLGDSALYLCASSLSRRVYEQYFGPGTRLTVT.

This rearrangement joins TRBV5-1 to TRBJ2-1, with D unclear. Germline CDR1 SGHRS, CDR2 YFSETQ. V was shortened by 0 bases and J by 0 bases, with 7 bases between the two germline ends. CDR3 size: 15 residues. In nucleotides, the CDR3 is TGCGCCAGCAGCTTGGGTCCCAGCTCCTACAATGAGCAGTTCTTC. It codes for CASSLGPSSYNEQFF.

The CDR3 DNA follows: TGCAGCGTTGAAGATCGAAGGGGAAACTCCTACGAGCAGTACTTC. Protein sequence: CSVEDRRGNSYEQYF. V is TRBV29-1 and J is TRBJ2-7; maybe TRBD1 (5 bases). The germline gives CDR1 SQVTM, CDR2 ANQGSEA. CDR3 size: 15 residues. The V end was cut by 0 bases, the J end by 0 bases, with 12 bases between.

V is TRBV9 and J is TRBJ2-2; 9 nucleotides align to TRBD2. V lost 2 bases and J lost 9; bases outside the gene matches: 8. The germline V gene encodes CDR1 SGDLS and CDR2 YYNGEE. CDR3 length: 15 amino acids. CDR3 protein: CASSVSGSPERELFF. The CDR3 region has the DNA TGTGCCAGCAGCGTTAGCGGGAGCCCTGAACGGGAGCTGTTTTTT.

The chain recombines TRBV7-9 with TRBJ2-1, with 9 bases aligning to TRBD2. This CDR3 contains 16 residues. Germline V gene data show CDR1 as SEHNR and CDR2 as FQNEAQ (reference sequence). V gave up 5 bases and J gave up 0 bases; unmatched junction bases: 5. For the CDR3, the DNA is TGTGCCAGCAGCCCACAAGCGGGAGGCTCCTACAATGAGCAGTTCTTC. It is translated as CASSPQAGGSYNEQFF.

V and J are TRBV4-2 and TRBJ2-1, with 11 bases identical to TRBD2. The V and J ends lost 0 bases and 6 bases, in that order; junction bases with no gene match: 4. CDR1 LGHNA and CDR2 YNFKEQ come from the germline V gene. This CDR3 is built from 16 residues. CDR3 sequence reads: CASSQELAGGFNEQFF. Here the CDR3 DNA reads TGTGCCAGCAGCCAAGAGCTAGCGGGAGGATTCAATGAGCAGTTCTTC.

The chain couples TRBV4-1 to TRBJ2-7; perhaps TRBD1 as D (6 bases). Germline CDR1 reads MGHRA; CDR2 reads YSYEKL. This CDR3 contains 15 residues. The V end was cut by 4 bases, the J end by 6 bases, with 19 bases between. CDR3 DNA: TGCGCCAGCAGCCCGAAACAAGGGGGATCGGGCGAGCAGTACTTC. Its protein product is CASSPKQGGSGEQYF.

The chain employs TRBV7-9 and TRBJ2-2; D not resolved. The CDR3 runs to 12 residues. Germline values: CDR1 SEHNR, CDR2 FQNEAQ (reference sequence). V was clipped by 5 bases and J by 6 bases, with 7 bases between them. The CDR3 protein is CASSHFAGELFF. The CDR3 DNA follows: TGTGCCAGCAGCCATTTTGCCGGGGAGCTGTTTTTT.

The CDR3, as DNA: TGTGCCAGCAGGGTAGCGGGAGGGGCTTACAATGAGCAGTTCTTC. The encoded protein is CASRVAGGAYNEQFF. The chain is built from TRBV6-5 and TRBJ2-1; 11 bases agree with TRBD2. Trimming took 6 bases from V and 4 from J; bases not matched to a gene: 5. CDR3 length equals 15 residues. Germline CDR1 is MNHEY and CDR2 is SVGAGI.

V gene TRBV28 combines with J gene TRBJ1-2; D unclear. V was cut by 2 bases and J by 5 bases, with 18 bases left in between. The CDR3 loop spans 16 amino acids. Germline V gene lookup returns CDR1 MDHEN and CDR2 SYDVKM. DNA of the CDR3: TGTGCCAGCAGTTTACCCGGGGAGGGAGGAGAATATGGCTACACCTTC. Amino acid sequence: CASSLPGEGGEYGYTF.